Listed below are T cell receptor beta chains from one sample, sequenced in a study of vaccination and CD4 T cells after COVID-19. The antigens these receptors bind are not known. TCRdb itself ran the PCR reads through MiXCR, one entry per CDR3 protein. Of approximately 11,000 distinct CDR3 sequences listed, roughly two thirds are singletons. The sequences come from CD4+ T cells from blood, cultured in vitro, collected before SARS-CoV-2 vaccination. The receptors originated from a human donor who had recovered from COVID-19. The CDR3 runs from the conserved cysteine through the conserved F or W. Each record gives: clone size, V gene, D gene, J gene, CDR3 DNA, CDR3 protein. A D gene is named only where the DNA matches it firmly. Only some rows state a clone size, as once, few, many or a class for expanded clones.

abundance: -; v_gene: TRBV25-1; d_gene: -; j_gene: TRBJ2-3; CDR3nt: TGTGCCAGCAGTGAAATAGGGCGGGGCAGCACAGATACGCAGTATTTT; CDR3aa: CASSEIGRGSTDTQYF
abundance: -; v_gene: TRBV20-1; d_gene: TRBD2; j_gene: TRBJ2-1; CDR3nt: TGCAGTGCTAGAAAGGGTACTAGCGGAAACAATGAGCAGTTCTTC; CDR3aa: CSARKGTSGNNEQFF
abundance: few; v_gene: TRBV7-6; d_gene: -; j_gene: TRBJ2-5; CDR3nt: TGTGCCAGCAGCATAGGACTTGGGGAGACCCAGTACTTC; CDR3aa: CASSIGLGETQYF
abundance: -; v_gene: TRBV4-2; d_gene: -; j_gene: TRBJ2-6; CDR3nt: TGTGCCAGCAGCCAAGAGGCGGCCCAAGCGTCCGGGGCCAACGTCCTGACTTTC; CDR3aa: CASSQEAAQASGANVLTF
abundance: few; v_gene: TRBV15; d_gene: -; j_gene: TRBJ2-5; CDR3nt: TGTGCCACCGGACTCGGGCGGTCCCGGACCCAGTACTTC; CDR3aa: CATGLGRSRTQYF
abundance: -; v_gene: TRBV20-1; d_gene: TRBD2; j_gene: TRBJ2-1; CDR3nt: TGCAGTGCTAGGACTAGCGGGAGAGCCTCCGACGAAATGAGAGCGTTCTTC; CDR3aa: CSARTSGRASDEMRAFF
abundance: -; v_gene: TRBV28; d_gene: -; j_gene: TRBJ1-3; CDR3nt: TGTGCCAGCAAATTCCCGAACTCTGGAAACACCATATATTTT; CDR3aa: CASKFPNSGNTIYF
abundance: -; v_gene: TRBV28; d_gene: -; j_gene: TRBJ1-5; CDR3nt: TGTGCCAGTCTTGAGAGCAATCAGCCCCAGCATTTT; CDR3aa: CASLESNQPQHF
abundance: -; v_gene: TRBV5-4; d_gene: -; j_gene: TRBJ1-2; CDR3nt: TGTGCCAGCAGCTTGTTGGGCCAGGTGTCTAACTATGGCTACACCTTC; CDR3aa: CASSLLGQVSNYGYTF
abundance: few; v_gene: TRBV20-1; d_gene: TRBD2; j_gene: TRBJ2-2; CDR3nt: TGCAGTGCTAGAGGGGGACTAGCGGGAACCGGGGAGCTGTTTTTT; CDR3aa: CSARGGLAGTGELFF
abundance: once; v_gene: TRBV19; d_gene: -; j_gene: TRBJ2-1; CDR3nt: TGTGCCAGTAGTATAGGCGGCGGGGGCGGCCACAATGAGCAGTTCTTC; CDR3aa: CASSIGGGGGHNEQFF
abundance: -; v_gene: TRBV20-1; d_gene: TRBD1; j_gene: TRBJ1-1; CDR3nt: TGCAGTGCTAGCCGACAGGGGAATGAAGCTTTCTTT; CDR3aa: CSASRQGNEAFF
abundance: -; v_gene: TRBV6-1; d_gene: TRBD1; j_gene: TRBJ1-6; CDR3nt: TGTGCCAGCACCCGGGACAGGGGAGGGTCACCCCTCCACTTT; CDR3aa: CASTRDRGGSPLHF
abundance: -; v_gene: TRBV4-1; d_gene: -; j_gene: TRBJ1-1; CDR3nt: TGCGCCAGCAGCCAAGATGTGGCTTTTCTTATGAACACTGAAGCTTTCTTT; CDR3aa: CASSQDVAFLMNTEAFF
abundance: few; v_gene: TRBV19; d_gene: -; j_gene: TRBJ2-5; CDR3nt: TGTGCCAGTAGTACGGTGGGTGGGGGACTGCAAGAGACCCAGTACTTC; CDR3aa: CASSTVGGGLQETQYF
abundance: -; v_gene: TRBV6-2/TRBV6-3; d_gene: -; j_gene: TRBJ1-5; CDR3nt: TGTGCCAGCGTGGACCCGGGTCTCAATCAGCCCCAGCATTTT; CDR3aa: CASVDPGLNQPQHF
abundance: -; v_gene: TRBV5-6; d_gene: TRBD1; j_gene: TRBJ1-5; CDR3nt: TGTGCCAGCAGCTCACAGGGGGCGCGTGGTTATCAGCCCCAGCATTTT; CDR3aa: CASSSQGARGYQPQHF
abundance: few; v_gene: TRBV24-1; d_gene: TRBD1; j_gene: TRBJ2-7; CDR3nt: TGTGCCACCCACCGGGACAGGGGGCTCGAGCAGTACTTC; CDR3aa: CATHRDRGLEQYF
abundance: -; v_gene: TRBV15; d_gene: TRBD2; j_gene: TRBJ2-2; CDR3nt: TGTGCCACCAGCAGCGACTTATGGGCTAGCGGGAGGGCCTCTACCGGGGAGCTGTTTTTT; CDR3aa: CATSSDLWASGRASTGELFF
abundance: few; v_gene: TRBV20-1; d_gene: -; j_gene: TRBJ1-6; CDR3nt: TGCAGTGCTCGGGGACCGGCTAATTCACCCCTCCACTTT; CDR3aa: CSARGPANSPLHF
abundance: few; v_gene: TRBV6-1; d_gene: -; j_gene: TRBJ1-1; CDR3nt: TGTGCCAGCAGTGAAGTCCAAATGAACACTGAAGCTTTCTTT; CDR3aa: CASSEVQMNTEAFF
abundance: -; v_gene: TRBV4-2; d_gene: -; j_gene: TRBJ2-3; CDR3nt: TGTGCCAGCAGCCAAGATCTTGCATATACGCAGTATTTT; CDR3aa: CASSQDLAYTQYF
abundance: few; v_gene: TRBV6-2/TRBV6-3; d_gene: TRBD2; j_gene: TRBJ2-5; CDR3nt: TGTGCCAGCAGTCTAGCGGGAGTAGGGGAGACCCAGTACTTC; CDR3aa: CASSLAGVGETQYF
abundance: few; v_gene: TRBV24-1; d_gene: TRBD1; j_gene: TRBJ2-3; CDR3nt: TGTGCCACCAGTGATGTCACGACAGGGGGCGGGGCAGATACGCAGTATTTT; CDR3aa: CATSDVTTGGGADTQYF
abundance: -; v_gene: TRBV20-1; d_gene: TRBD1; j_gene: TRBJ2-7; CDR3nt: TGCAGTGCGGAGACCGGGACAGGGGGGTACGAGCAGTACTTC; CDR3aa: CSAETGTGGYEQYF
abundance: -; v_gene: TRBV6-1; d_gene: -; j_gene: TRBJ2-3; CDR3nt: TGTGCCAGCAGTGAACCCCCGGGGAGCGAAGTTTCAGATACGCAGTATTTT; CDR3aa: CASSEPPGSEVSDTQYF
abundance: -; v_gene: TRBV6-2/TRBV6-3; d_gene: -; j_gene: TRBJ2-5; CDR3nt: TGTGCCAGCGCTACAGGGACGGAGGGAGAGACCCAGTACTTC; CDR3aa: CASATGTEGETQYF
abundance: once; v_gene: TRBV6-2/TRBV6-3; d_gene: TRBD1; j_gene: TRBJ2-6; CDR3nt: TGTGCCAGCAGCCGGGGACAGGGAAATTCTAGGGCCAACGTCCTGACTTTC; CDR3aa: CASSRGQGNSRANVLTF
abundance: few; v_gene: TRBV6-5; d_gene: -; j_gene: TRBJ2-3; CDR3nt: TGTGCCAGCAGTTTCGGAAGAGATACGCAGTATTTT; CDR3aa: CASSFGRDTQYF
abundance: -; v_gene: TRBV7-6; d_gene: -; j_gene: TRBJ1-3; CDR3nt: TGTGCCAGCAGCTCCCTCAGGGGCTCTGGAAACACCATATATTTT; CDR3aa: CASSSLRGSGNTIYF
abundance: -; v_gene: TRBV7-2; d_gene: TRBD1; j_gene: TRBJ1-2; CDR3nt: TGTGCCAGCAGTCGTGACAGGGAGGGCTATGGCTACACCTTC; CDR3aa: CASSRDREGYGYTF
abundance: few; v_gene: TRBV20-1; d_gene: -; j_gene: TRBJ2-1; CDR3nt: TGCAGTGCTGACCGGACTATTCTCAATGAGCAGTTCTTC; CDR3aa: CSADRTILNEQFF
abundance: -; v_gene: TRBV28; d_gene: -; j_gene: TRBJ1-4; CDR3nt: TGTGCCAGCAGTTTATGGGGTGAAAAACTGTTTTTT; CDR3aa: CASSLWGEKLFF
abundance: -; v_gene: TRBV20-1; d_gene: -; j_gene: TRBJ2-1; CDR3nt: TGCAGTGCTAGCGCCGAGAGGAGGAATGAGCAGTTCTTC; CDR3aa: CSASAERRNEQFF
abundance: -; v_gene: TRBV6-2/TRBV6-3; d_gene: TRBD2; j_gene: TRBJ2-7; CDR3nt: TGTGCCAGCAGGCCGATTGCTAGCGGGGGAACCTACGAGCAGTACTTC; CDR3aa: CASRPIASGGTYEQYF
abundance: -; v_gene: TRBV7-3; d_gene: -; j_gene: TRBJ1-5; CDR3nt: TGTGCCAGCAGCTTAACAGTCGATCAGCCCCAGCATTTT; CDR3aa: CASSLTVDQPQHF